This entry is about one T cell receptor (beta chain). Its antigen is not known. Sample donors were healthy Caucasian individuals that came from Russia, aged roughly 6 to 100. Total RNA extraction produced at least 6 micrograms (per sample) for the study. The data were obtained in a study of blood T cells in healthy people across ages. As for the study in general: Per every two T cells, about one barcoded beta molecule was captured by template switching.

It was with a sample-barcoded 5' primer and a J-beta primer mix that a second PCR of about 6 to 11 cycles was run. TCRdb re-derived calls from the 5' RACE reads in MiXCR, one entry per CDR3 protein. The data show roughly 2 million distinct CDR3 sequences, less than 50% seen once. Study-wide points: Roughly linearly, TCR beta diversity per million T cells fell as age increased.

The origin of this receptor is a woman between 40 and 50 years old in good health. The material sequenced was blood.

The chain's CDR3 is CSVVLRESPNEQYF. CDR3 DNA sequence: TGCAGCGTTGTCCTTCGTGAATCCCCAAACGAGCAGTACTTC. This chain uses TRBV29-1 with TRBJ2-4; D is unresolved. The better agreement between TRBJ2-7 and the DNA end casts doubt on the J call. The CDR3 covers 14 residues. Germline-derived CDR1 and CDR2 are SQVTM and ANQGSEA.